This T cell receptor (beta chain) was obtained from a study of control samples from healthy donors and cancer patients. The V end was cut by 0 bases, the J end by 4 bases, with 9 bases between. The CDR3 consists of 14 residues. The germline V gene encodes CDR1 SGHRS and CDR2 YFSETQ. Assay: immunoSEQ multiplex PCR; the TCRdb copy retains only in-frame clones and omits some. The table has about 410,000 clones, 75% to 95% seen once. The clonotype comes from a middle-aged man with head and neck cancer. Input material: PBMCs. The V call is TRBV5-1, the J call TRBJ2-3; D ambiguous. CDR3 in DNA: TGCGCCAGCAGCTTGGAGGGCCTGTCAGATACGCAGTATTTT. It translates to CASSLEGLSDTQYF.